One and the same sample provided the 26 T cell receptor beta chains below, sequenced in a study of radiotherapy plus CTLA-4 blockade in lung cancer. Generated by immunoSEQ multiplex PCR, the TCRdb table keeps only in-frame clones and is missing some. The sample shows about 59,000 clones, roughly four fifths of them seen only once. The sample was peripheral blood, taken from a patient treated with radiotherapy plus ipilimumab. These receptors originate from a human donor with non-small cell lung cancer who had a complete response to radiotherapy plus ipilimumab.

This clone was recorded a few times. J is TRBJ1-5 and V is TRBV7-9, with D perhaps matching TRBD1 (6 bases). The length of the CDR3 is 14 residues. V was cut by 4 bases and J by 0 bases, with 7 bases left in between. Looked up from germline, CDR1 is SEHNR and CDR2 is FQNEAQ (reference sequence). CDR3 amino acids: CASSWDNSNQPQHF. Here the CDR3 DNA reads TGTGCCAGCAGCTGGGACAATAGCAATCAGCCCCAGCATTTT.

V gene TRBV11-2 combines with J gene TRBJ2-7; 13 positions match TRBD2. V was pared by 5 bases and J by 6 bases, with 7 bases of the junction left unmatched. CDR3 length: 15 residues. Germline assignment: CDR1 SGHAT and CDR2 FQNNGV. The CDR3 DNA reads TGTGCCAGCAGCCGGATCGGACTAGCGGGAGTCGAGCAGTACTTC. This codes for CASSRIGLAGVEQYF.

V is TRBV13 and J is TRBJ1-5; tentatively, D is TRBD1 (6 bases). From germline, CDR1 is PRHDT and CDR2 FYEKMQ (reference sequence). Trimming pared 0 bases from V and 4 bases from J, leaving 13 bases between. The CDR3 contains 16 residues. The DNA for the CDR3 is TGTGCCAGCAGCTTAGGAAACCGGGACAAGAATCAGCCCCAGCATTTT. Encoded protein: CASSLGNRDKNQPQHF. The variable domain in full, with the rest retrieved from reference TRBV13 and TRBJ1-5, is AAGVIQSPRHLIKEKRETATLKCYPIPRHDTVYWYQQGPGQDPQFLISFYEKMQSDKGSIPDRFSAQQFSDYHSELNMSSLELGDSALYFCASSLGNRDKNQPQHFGDGTRLSIL.

The rearrangement joins TRBV18 to TRBJ2-7, with no clear D. With 4 bases removed from V and 1 base from J, the gap between germline ends came to 8 bases. Germline CDR1 is KGHSH and CDR2 is LQKENI. CDR3 length: 13 amino acids. The CDR3, as DNA: TGTGCCAGCTCACAGGAGCGTTCCTACGAGCAGTACTTC. As protein: CASSQERSYEQYF.

The CDR3 sequence: CASSLGEGGQPQHF. The CDR3 coding sequence is TGTGCCAGCAGCTTAGGGGAGGGGGGTCAGCCCCAGCATTTT. V and J are TRBV7-8 and TRBJ1-5; D possibly corresponds to TRBD1 (6 bases). The CDR3 sequence is 14 residues long. Germline lookup yields CDR1 SGHVS and CDR2 FQNEAQ. Trimming took 1 base from V and 6 from J, leaving 10 bases between them. The full variable domain, its missing parts supplied by reference TRBV7-8 and TRBJ1-5, is GAGVSQSPRYKVAKRGQDVALRCDPISGHVSLFWYQQALGQGPEFLTYFQNEAQLDKSGLPSDRFFAERPEGSVSTLKIQRTQQEDSAVYLCASSLGEGGQPQHFGDGTRLSIL.

The chain recombines TRBV18 with TRBJ2-3, with 9 bases aligning to TRBD2. Germline CDR1 KGHSH, CDR2 LQKENI. After removal of 1 base from V and 2 bases from J, the junction contained 7 bases not matched to a gene. This CDR3 spans 17 amino acids. CDR3 sequence (DNA): TGTGCCAGCTCACCACTCGGAGGCGGGAGGGCCACAGATACGCAGTATTTT. This sequence encodes CASSPLGGGRATDTQYF.

J is TRBJ1-5 and V is TRBV19; a weak D match, TRBD1 (5 bases). Germline V gene data show CDR1 as LNHDA and CDR2 as SQIVND (reference sequence). This CDR3 is built from 15 residues. V lost 5 bases, J lost 7 bases, and 18 bases lay in between. The CDR3 loop is CASSGNGRVNQPQHF. The CDR3 coding sequence is TGTGCCAGTAGTGGTAACGGCAGGGTGAACCAGCCCCAGCATTTT.

This chain uses TRBV5-4 with TRBJ2-7; the match to TRBD1 covers 8 bases. V lost 4 bases, J lost 7 bases, and 13 bases stayed unmatched. CDR1 and CDR2 from the germline V gene are SGHNT and YYREEE (reference sequence). The CDR3 has 15 amino acids. CDR3 region: CASSQPSRGQFEQYF. Here the CDR3 DNA reads TGTGCCAGCAGCCAACCGAGCAGGGGGCAGTTTGAGCAGTACTTC.

V gene TRBV2 combines with J gene TRBJ2-7; 8 bases map to TRBD1. The CDR3 loop spans 11 amino acids. V lost 11 bases and J lost 5; bases outside the gene matches: 5. CDR1 and CDR2 from the germline V gene are SNHLY and FYNNEI. The CDR3 region has the DNA TGTGCCCGTGGGACAGGCAACGAGCAGTACTTC. Translation gives CARGTGNEQYF.

The DNA of the CDR3 is TGTGCCAGCAGCCTAACCCGGGGTCAAGAGACCCAGTACTTC. It encodes CASSLTRGQETQYF. V is TRBV7-9 and J is TRBJ2-5, with a tentative D call TRBD2 (5 bases). The CDR3 contains 14 residues. Germline assignment: CDR1 SEHNR and CDR2 FQNEAQ (reference sequence). V lost 5 bases and J lost 2, with 12 bases in between. Using reference TRBV7-9 and TRBJ2-5 for the parts outside the CDR3, the full variable domain is DTGVSQNPRHKITKRGQNVTFRCDPISEHNRLYWYRQTLGQGPEFLTYFQNEAQLEKSRLLSDRFSAERPKGSFSTLEIQRTEQGDSAMYLCASSLTRGQETQYFGPGTRLLVL.

J is TRBJ2-3 and V is TRBV9, with 12 bases identical to TRBD2. Germline V CDR1 and CDR2: SGDLS, YYNGEE. The CDR3 spans 15 residues. The J segment lost 7 bases and the V segment lost 3 bases, leaving 6 bases of the junction unmatched. DNA for the CDR3: TGTGCCAGCAGCGGCCTAGCGGGGGGGCCCAATACGCAGTATTTT. Amino acids: CASSGLAGGPNTQYF.

V is TRBV7-2 and J is TRBJ2-7; no definite D call. This CDR3 comprises 13 residues. V gave up 2 bases and J gave up 5 bases, with 10 bases separating them. Germline CDR1 SGHTA, CDR2 FQGNSA. The CDR3 DNA reads TGTGCCAGCAGCTTACGGGTCGGAGACGAGCAGTACTTC. Protein product: CASSLRVGDEQYF.

V and J are TRBV2 and TRBJ1-3; no definite D call. Germline loops: CDR1 SNHLY, CDR2 FYNNEI. V was pared by 2 bases and J by 4 bases, with 15 bases between. This CDR3 has 16 amino acids. The CDR3 here is CASSEPSGVSGNTIYF. The CDR3 coding sequence is TGTGCCAGCAGTGAACCCTCCGGGGTGTCCGGAAACACCATATATTTT.

This clone was recorded only once. The chain carries TRBV29-1 and TRBJ1-5, with D unclear. Looked up from germline, CDR1 is SQVTM and CDR2 is ANQGSEA. The CDR3 totals 13 residues. Trimming shortened V by 4 bases and J by 1 base, and 8 bases separated the two germline ends. CDR3 nucleotides: TGCAGCGTTGCGCCCACAAGCAATCAGCCCCAGCATTTT. Translated, it gives CSVAPTSNQPQHF. The whole variable domain, filled in from reference TRBV29-1 and TRBJ1-5, reads SAVISQKPSRDICQRGTSLTIQCQVDSQVTMMFWYRQQPGQSLTLIATANQGSEATYESGFVIDKFPISRPNLTFSTLTVSNMSPEDSSIYLCSVAPTSNQPQHFGDGTRLSIL.

The chain joins TRBV5-1 to TRBJ2-7, with 11 bases matching TRBD2. The CDR3 spans 15 residues. From germline, CDR1 is SGHRS and CDR2 YFSETQ. The J segment lost 5 bases and the V segment lost 3 bases, leaving 7 bases of the junction unmatched. The CDR3 loop reads CASSSEGLAAHEQYF. CDR3 DNA: TGCGCCAGCAGCTCGGAGGGACTAGCGGCCCACGAGCAGTACTTC.

For this clone: Because the CDR3 is missing its conserved closing phenylalanine or tryptophan, this is likely a read error. Because the CDR3's place on the DNA is in doubt, the DNA is left out and the CDR3 is given as listed by TCRdb. The V call is TRBV2, the J call TRBJ2-7; the table's D call of TRBD2 was not tested on the DNA. Per the germline V gene, CDR1 is SNHLY and CDR2 is FYNNEI. 11 amino acids form the CDR3, both terminal residues included. The CDR3 loop reads CASSEGLAVRL.

The genes are TRBV5-8 and TRBJ2-1; 14 bases are a match to TRBD2. The ends lost 4 bases at V and 6 bases at J; junction bases unmatched: 9. In germline, CDR1 is SGHTS, CDR2 YDEGEE. The CDR3 has 17 amino acids. The CDR3 coding sequence is TGTGCCAGCAGCAGGGTGGGGACTAGCGGGAGTTTCAATGAGCAGTTCTTC. It encodes CASSRVGTSGSFNEQFF.

This clone was seen a handful of times. The chain joins TRBV2 to TRBJ2-2; D might be TRBD2 (5 bases). V was pared by 1 base and J by 7 bases, with 10 bases between. The germline V gene encodes CDR1 SNHLY and CDR2 FYNNEI. The CDR3 extends over 14 amino acids. As DNA, the CDR3 is TGTGCCAGCAGTGAAGTTCTCGGGGACGGGGAGCTGTTTTTT. Its translation: CASSEVLGDGELFF.

J is TRBJ1-5 and V is TRBV5-1, with TRBD1 as a possible D gene (5 bases). The CDR3 contains 14 residues. Germline CDR1 is SGHRS and CDR2 is YFSETQ. V lost 2 bases, J lost 2 bases, and 8 bases lay in between. CDR3 sequence: CASSFTGGNQPQHF. CDR3 in DNA: TGCGCCAGCAGCTTCACGGGGGGCAATCAGCCCCAGCATTTT.

V and J are TRBV5-1 and TRBJ2-2; perhaps TRBD2 as D (7 bases). The CDR3 contains 16 residues. CDR1 and CDR2 from the germline V gene are SGHRS and YFSETQ. V was shortened by 4 bases and J by 4 bases, with 17 bases between the two germline ends. Here the CDR3 DNA reads TGCGCCAGCAGCCAACAGGGCGGGAGTATCACCGGGGAGCTGTTTTTT. Protein: CASSQQGGSITGELFF.

This chain connects TRBV7-9 to TRBJ1-3, with D perhaps TRBD1 (6 bases). This CDR3 has 14 amino acids. The V and J ends lost 5 bases and 5 bases respectively, with 13 bases between them. Germline assignment: CDR1 SEHNR and CDR2 FQNEAQ (reference sequence). The CDR3 protein is CASSGDRHRNTIYF. The CDR3 DNA is TGTGCCAGCAGCGGCGACAGGCATCGAAACACCATATATTTT.

The rearrangement uses TRBV5-4 and TRBJ2-5; D gene unclear. Trimming pared 5 bases from V and 1 base from J, leaving 9 bases between. The CDR3 covers 13 residues. CDR1 is SGHNT, CDR2 YYREEE, per germline (reference sequence). CDR3 nucleotides: TGTGCCAGCAGGCAGGCCACCCAAGAGACCCAGTACTTC. It yields the protein CASRQATQETQYF.

The CDR3 loop is CASSLARQGGSYEQYF. The CDR3 DNA reads TGTGCCAGCAGCTTAGCCCGACAGGGCGGCTCCTACGAGCAGTACTTC. The chain combines TRBV7-2 with TRBJ2-7; TRBD1 matches at 7 bases. J gave up 0 bases and V 0 bases, and 5 bases lay outside the gene matches. The CDR3 has 16 amino acids. The V gene's germline CDR1 is SGHTA and CDR2 FQGNSA.

This clone is a singleton in its sample. The chain couples TRBV19 to TRBJ2-1; TRBD1 matches at 9 bases. CDR1 is LNHDA, CDR2 SQIVND, per germline (reference sequence). Unmatched junction bases numbered 19, after V lost 10 bases and J lost 6 bases. The CDR3 sequence is 17 residues long. CDR3 loop: CATSPGTGRLGANEQFF. The CDR3 DNA sequence: TGTGCCACTTCCCCCGGGACAGGGAGGTTAGGGGCCAATGAGCAGTTCTTC.

This chain links TRBV27 with TRBJ1-6; D gene unclear. CDR1 and CDR2 (germline): MNHEY, SMNVEV (reference sequence). Trimming pared 1 base from V and 6 bases from J, leaving 10 bases between. The CDR3 consists of 15 residues. The DNA of the CDR3 is TGTGCCAGCAGTTTATTTGTAGAGCGTAATTCACCCCTCCACTTT. This sequence encodes CASSLFVERNSPLHF.

V gene TRBV19 combines with J gene TRBJ2-1, with 7 bases aligning to TRBD2. V lost 1 base, J lost 14 bases, and 8 bases stayed unmatched. The CDR3 is made up of 13 amino acids. Germline V lookup: CDR1 LNHDA, CDR2 SQIVND (reference sequence). In DNA, the CDR3 is TGTGCCAGTAGTATAGGGAGAGGACTAGTTAAGTTCTTC. Translation: CASSIGRGLVKFF.